The 19 T cell receptor beta chains in this list originate from one sample, sequenced in a study of blood T cell repertoires in COVID-19. The method was immunoSEQ multiplex PCR; TCRdb's version includes in-frame clones alone and lacks a portion of them. The data show under 13,000 clones, 87% seen once. Input material: peripheral blood. The receptor source for this set is a man between 25 and 39 years old with active or convalescent COVID-19.

The V call is TRBV30, the J call TRBJ2-1; tentatively, D is TRBD2 (6 bases). This CDR3 contains 14 residues. Trimming cost V 8 bases and J 0 bases, with 14 bases left between them. Germline assignment: CDR1 GTSNPN and CDR2 SVGIG (reference sequence). The CDR3 is CARDRGSSYNEQFF. The CDR3 nucleotides are TGTGCCCGAGACCGGGGGAGCTCCTACAATGAGCAGTTCTTC.

The rearrangement joins TRBV19 to TRBJ2-1, with TRBD2 identical over 13 bases. The CDR3 length is 17 residues. The junction had 8 bases not matched to a gene; V was cut back by 6 bases and J by 3 bases. Germline assignment: CDR1 LNHDA and CDR2 SQIVND (reference sequence). Here the CDR3 DNA reads TGTGCCAGTAGACGCAGACTAGCGGGGGGTTTCTACAATGAGCAGTTCTTC. This gives the protein CASRRRLAGGFYNEQFF.

The chain combines TRBV5-4 with TRBJ1-1; D gene ambiguous. Germline loops: CDR1 SGHNT, CDR2 YYREEE (reference sequence). The CDR3 extends over 13 amino acids. Trimming shortened V by 0 bases and J by 2 bases, and 5 bases separated the two germline ends. This CDR3 reads CASSLDRNTEAFF. In DNA, the CDR3 is TGTGCCAGCAGCTTGGACAGAAACACTGAAGCTTTCTTT.

This chain joins TRBV4-1 and TRBJ2-1; D ambiguous. V lost 3 bases to trimming and J lost 8 bases, with 5 bases between them. The CDR3 length is 11 residues. CDR1 and CDR2 from the germline V gene are MGHRA and YSYEKL. CDR3 residues: CASSHRDEQFF. Here the CDR3 DNA reads TGCGCCAGCAGCCACCGGGATGAGCAGTTCTTC.

J is TRBJ2-7 and V is TRBV29-1; TRBD2 is a possible D gene (5 bases). CDR1 and CDR2 from the germline V gene are SQVTM and ANQGSEA. Between the trimmed V and J ends, which lost 7 bases and 2 bases, there was a span of 9 bases. CDR3 length: 11 residues. CDR3 DNA sequence: TGCAGCGCCGGGGAACCCTACGAGCAGTACTTC. It is translated as CSAGEPYEQYF.

This clone was picked up one time. The chain recombines TRBV19 with TRBJ1-5; D perhaps matches TRBD1 (5 bases). Germline-derived CDR1 and CDR2 are LNHDA and SQIVND (reference sequence). V lost 10 bases, J lost 6 bases, and 19 bases lay in between. The CDR3 spans 14 residues. CDR3 sequence reads: CATDPGGPTQPQHF. DNA of the CDR3: TGTGCCACCGATCCCGGGGGTCCCACTCAGCCCCAGCATTTT.

The rearrangement joins TRBV3-1 (or the pseudogene TRBV3-2) to TRBJ2-2, with unresolved D. V dropped 2 bases and J dropped 6 bases, with 4 bases sitting between them. The germline CDR1 and CDR2 sequences are LGHDT and YNNKEL (reference sequence). The CDR3 is 12 amino acids. The chain's CDR3 is CASSQSAGELFF. CDR3 DNA: TGTGCCAGCAGCCAATCGGCCGGGGAGCTGTTTTTT.

This chain links TRBV27 with TRBJ2-1, with D possibly being TRBD2 (6 bases). The germline V and J ends were trimmed by 4 bases and 10 bases, with 11 bases remaining between them. The CDR3 loop spans 12 amino acids. The germline CDR1 and CDR2 sequences are MNHEY and SMNVEV (reference sequence). The CDR3 sequence: CASSSTRGEQFF. The DNA for the CDR3 is TGTGCCAGCAGTTCAACACGGGGGGAGCAGTTCTTC.

The chain links TRBV6-5 to TRBJ2-5; TRBD1 aligns across 7 bases. The CDR3 consists of 13 residues. Germline CDR1 MNHEY, CDR2 SVGAGI. V gave up 6 bases and J gave up 3 bases; unmatched junction bases: 4. The CDR3 protein is CASRSDREETQYF. Written as DNA, the CDR3 is TGTGCCAGCAGGAGCGACAGGGAAGAGACCCAGTACTTC.

The chain is built from TRBV6-5 and TRBJ2-3, with TRBD2 matching 12 bases. Per germline, CDR1 MNHEY and CDR2 SVGAGI. The CDR3 is 16 residues long. The V segment lost 0 bases and the J segment 6 bases; nucleotides outside the gene matches: 4. The CDR3 nucleotides are TGTGCCAGCAGTTACTCCCTAGCGGGGGGGTTCGATACGCAGTATTTT. It yields the protein CASSYSLAGGFDTQYF.

The CDR3 loop reads CASSLSGGLSTDTQYF. CDR3 coding DNA: TGCGCCAGCAGCCTTAGCGGGGGGCTAAGCACAGATACGCAGTATTTT. J is TRBJ2-3 and V is TRBV5-1; 10 nucleotides line up with TRBD2. The CDR3 has 16 amino acids. Germline-derived CDR1 and CDR2 are SGHRS and YFSETQ. Trimming took 4 bases from V and 0 from J; bases not matched to a gene: 5.

The genes are TRBV11-2 and TRBJ2-6; D gene unclear. Germline CDR1 is SGHAT and CDR2 is FQNNGV. Trimming removed 0 bases at V and 2 bases at J, with 8 bases between. The CDR3 has 16 amino acids. CDR3 sequence: CASSLDMSAGANVLTF. The DNA of the CDR3 is TGTGCCAGCAGCTTAGATATGTCTGCTGGGGCCAACGTCCTGACTTTC.

This clone came up once. The V and J genes are TRBV5-4 and TRBJ2-5, with 13 bases lining up with TRBD2. The CDR3 extends over 17 amino acids. Trimming at V came to 4 bases and at J to 4 bases, leaving 10 bases not matched to a gene. Germline values: CDR1 SGHNT, CDR2 YYREEE (reference sequence). The CDR3 region is CASSRGLAGVGRETQYF. The CDR3 nucleotides are TGTGCCAGCAGCCGTGGACTAGCGGGGGTAGGACGAGAGACCCAGTACTTC.

The chain couples TRBV7-9 to TRBJ1-1; TRBD1 aligns across 8 bases. J lost 2 bases, V lost 5 bases, and 10 bases had no gene match. There are 16 residues in the CDR3. Looked up from germline, CDR1 is SEHNR and CDR2 is FQNEAQ (reference sequence). The CDR3 DNA is TGTGCCAGCAGCCTTCAGGGGGCCGGCCTCAACACTGAAGCTTTCTTT. This gives the protein CASSLQGAGLNTEAFF.

The rearrangement joins TRBV7-8 to TRBJ2-3; 7 bases map to TRBD2. The CDR3 is 16 residues long. Trimming removed 1 base from V and 3 bases from J; junction bases left unmatched: 7. The V gene's germline CDR1 is SGHVS and CDR2 FQNEAQ. DNA of the CDR3: TGTGCCAGCAGCTTAGTCACGGGACTAAGAACAGATACGCAGTATTTT. It specifies CASSLVTGLRTDTQYF.

CDR3 region: CASSLGRVTLRTNTEAFF. Written as DNA, the CDR3 is TGTGCCAGCAGCTTAGGCAGGGTTACTCTTCGTACGAACACTGAAGCTTTCTTT. The rearrangement links TRBV7-8 to TRBJ1-1; perhaps TRBD1 as D (5 bases). The CDR3 extends over 18 amino acids. The germline gives CDR1 SGHVS, CDR2 FQNEAQ. The V end was cut by 1 base, the J end by 1 base, with 19 bases between.

This clone was observed a handful of times. This chain uses TRBV4-2 with TRBJ1-4; 10 bases agree with TRBD1. The V segment lost 0 bases and the J segment 6 bases; nucleotides outside the gene matches: 4. CDR1 is LGHNA and CDR2 is YNFKEQ in the germline V gene. The CDR3 has 16 amino acids. CDR3 in amino acids: CASSQERGTGDEKLFF. The CDR3 nucleotides read TGTGCCAGCAGCCAAGAGAGGGGGACAGGGGATGAAAAACTGTTTTTT.

This sequence joins TRBV4-1 and TRBJ2-5, with D possibly being TRBD1 (6 bases). The CDR3 is 14 amino acids. V was clipped by 1 base and J by 4 bases, with 10 bases between them. Germline assignment: CDR1 MGHRA and CDR2 YSYEKL. The CDR3 region is CASSQAGEGETQYF. For the CDR3, the DNA is TGCGCCAGCAGCCAAGCAGGGGAAGGAGAGACCCAGTACTTC.

This chain joins TRBV14 and TRBJ1-2, with D hard to call. CDR1 is SGHDN and CDR2 is FVKESK in the germline V gene. This CDR3 comprises 15 residues. Trimming removed 1 base at V and 2 bases at J, with 11 bases between. The CDR3 region is CASSQAMGLNYGYTF. The CDR3 nucleotides read TGTGCCAGCAGCCAAGCTATGGGCCTGAACTATGGCTACACCTTC.